This record covers a single TCR beta chain. The sample comes from a study of OX40 agonist ivuxolimab in advanced cancers. Study background: The dose-escalation cohort had hepatocellular carcinoma, melanoma, renal cell or head and neck cancer. Two patients with cutaneous melanoma and one with hepatocellular carcinoma, three in total, showed partial responses.

TCRdb keeps only in-frame clones here, not all; method: immunoSEQ multiplex PCR. The sample includes 95,000 to 150,000 clones, over 85% of them seen just once. V dropped 7 bases and J dropped 7; count of bases not matched to a gene: 10. There are 14 residues in the CDR3. Germline CDR1 MNHEY, CDR2 SVGAGI. The sequence was obtained from an adult with an advanced solid tumor such as melanoma, head and neck, liver or kidney cancer. The gene calls are TRBV6-5 and TRBJ1-1, with TRBD1 matching over 9 bases. The material sequenced was CD4+ or CD8+ T cells sorted from blood, taken in a trial of the OX40 agonist ivuxolimab. The CDR3 sequence: CASTDRDREDEAFF. CDR3 nucleotide sequence: TGTGCCAGCACTGACCGGGACAGGGAGGATGAAGCTTTCTTT.